This TCR beta chain was sequenced during a study of control samples from healthy donors and cancer patients. CDR3 length: 13 amino acids. Trimming removed 3 bases from V and 5 bases from J, with 10 bases in between. Germline V gene data show CDR1 as SGHVS and CDR2 as FQNEAQ. Clones were sequenced by immunoSEQ multiplex PCR, and TCRdb holds only the in-frame ones, with some missing. Among about 51,000 clones listed, approximately 89% were seen once. This chain joins TRBV7-8 and TRBJ2-5; a weak D match, TRBD2 (6 bases). Sequencing input: PBMCs. The receptor's source is a man in his forties with colorectal cancer. The CDR3, as DNA: TGTGCCAGCAGCTTGGGCGGGATCGAGACCCAGTACTTC. Translation gives CASSLGGIETQYF.